Below, 22 T cell receptor beta chains from the same sample are listed, as sequenced in a study of beta chain features in type 1 diabetes (dated by TCRdb to between 2017 and 2018). What the study reported, not specific to this receptor: A moderate but significant shortening of TCRB CDR3 length was observed in type 1 diabetes patients in all four CD4+ subsets.

These receptors have no known antigen. Preparation of the library involved the immunoSEQ multiplex PCR assay. All of the isolated RNA was reverse transcribed with the High Capacity cDNA Reverse Transcription Kit, so expressed TCRB transcripts were sequenced. Sourced from immuneACCESS, this table was stored by TCRdb with only in-frame sequences that have V and J called. A share of the clones is absent; for the studies checked, an unresolved V gene accounts for under half, and the remainder has no known explanation. The sample profile shows about 650,000 clones; around an eighth of them were found once. The leading ten clones occupy about 0.11% of the sample. The source material was naive CD4+ T cells from blood. The cell subset or site label of this sample denotes: true naive CD4+ T cells. The receptors were sampled from a man under 40 with type 1 diabetes.

The chain is built from TRBV11-3 and TRBJ2-1, with 7 bases lining up with TRBD1. Unmatched junction bases numbered 11, after V lost 6 bases and J lost 3 bases. The germline gives CDR1 SGHNT, CDR2 YENEEA. The CDR3 is 16 amino acids. This chain's CDR3 is CASRWDSAPLYNEQFF. The CDR3 region has the DNA TGTGCCAGCAGGTGGGACAGTGCCCCTCTCTACAATGAGCAGTTCTTC.

The V and J genes are TRBV27 and TRBJ1-2; D not resolved. CDR3 length equals 14 residues. V shed 3 bases and J shed 0 bases, with 8 bases lying between them. CDR1 and CDR2 (germline): MNHEY, SMNVEV (reference sequence). The CDR3 bases are TGTGCCAGCAGTTTGAGGCCGGCTAACTATGGCTACACCTTC. It is translated as CASSLRPANYGYTF.

Only a few counts were recorded for this clone. The chain combines TRBV2 with TRBJ1-5; D is undetermined. The germline CDR1 and CDR2 sequences are SNHLY and FYNNEI. With 6 bases removed from V and 3 bases from J, the gap between germline ends came to 12 bases. The CDR3 extends over 14 amino acids. The CDR3 is CASSSRRVNQPQHF. The DNA for the CDR3 is TGTGCCAGCAGCTCCCGAAGGGTCAATCAGCCCCAGCATTTT. Based on the CDR3 plus reference TRBV2 and TRBJ1-5, the full variable domain is EPEVTQTPSHQVTQMGQEVILRCVPISNHLYFYWYRQILGQKVEFLVSFYNNEISEKSEIFDDQFSVERPDGSNFTLKIRSTKLEDSAMYFCASSSRRVNQPQHFGDGTRLSIL.

With respect to this clone: Different DNA sequences within this sample yield the same CDR3. The chain combines TRBV5-4 with TRBJ1-1, with a tentative D call TRBD1 (6 bases). The CDR3 sequence is 14 residues long. The V gene lost 0 bases and the J gene lost 4 bases, with 10 bases spanning the gap. Germline CDR1 is SGHNT and CDR2 is YYREEE (reference sequence). In DNA, the CDR3 is TGTGCCAGCAGCTTGGGAGGGGGTGGCACTGAAGCTTTCTTT. This sequence encodes CASSLGGGGTEAFF.

V gene TRBV25-1 combines with J gene TRBJ1-1, with D unclear. From germline, CDR1 is MGHDK and CDR2 SYGVNS. This CDR3 spans 15 amino acids. Between the trimmed V and J ends, which lost 4 bases and 0 bases, there was a span of 12 bases. For the CDR3, the DNA is TGTGCCAGCAGTGCCCTAAGTACGGTGAACACTGAAGCTTTCTTT. Amino acid sequence: CASSALSTVNTEAFF.

This clone was detected a few times. The gene calls are TRBV7-3 and TRBJ2-1; 7 nucleotides match TRBD1. The CDR3 has 14 residues. CDR1 SGHTA and CDR2 FQGTGA come from the germline V gene. V dropped 5 bases and J dropped 4; count of bases not matched to a gene: 5. The CDR3 coding sequence is TGTGCCAGCAGCCCCGGGACAGCGTACAATGAGCAGTTCTTC. Encoded protein: CASSPGTAYNEQFF.

As for this clone: Mismatch with germline at one junction end may stem from a read error. The CDR3 region has the DNA TGTGCCATCAATGAGGGAGGGACTGAAGCTTTCTTT. Amino acids: CAINEGGTEAFF. The gene calls are TRBV10-3 and TRBJ1-1; D ambiguous. CDR3 length equals 12 residues. The germline V gene encodes CDR1 ENHRY and CDR2 SYGVKD.

This clone appeared a few times. This sample also contains other DNA sequences that code for the same CDR3. The chain has TRBV29-1 and TRBJ1-2; no firm D call. Trimming stripped 2 bases from V and 2 bases from J, with 3 bases between. The CDR3 consists of 11 residues. The germline CDR1 and CDR2 sequences are SQVTM and ANQGSEA. CDR3: CSVEQNYGYTF. CDR3 sequence (DNA): TGCAGCGTTGAACAGAACTATGGCTACACCTTC.

This chain uses TRBV7-9 with TRBJ1-6; 7 nucleotides agree with TRBD1. Germline CDR1 and CDR2: SEHNR and FQNEAQ (reference sequence). The CDR3 covers 17 residues. V lost 2 bases to trimming and J lost 0 bases; unmatched junction nucleotides: 4. CDR3 in DNA: TGTGCCAGCAGCTTAAAACGACAGGGCTCCTATAATTCACCCCTCCACTTT. As protein: CASSLKRQGSYNSPLHF.

A few counts support this clone. The chain recombines TRBV5-6 with TRBJ2-2, with D unclear. The germline gives CDR1 SGHDT, CDR2 YYEEEE. V lost 1 base and J 8 bases, leaving 9 bases between the germline ends. The CDR3 contains 13 residues. In DNA form, the CDR3 reads TGTGCCAGCAGCTTGTCTTGGGGAGGGGAGCTGTTTTTT. Protein: CASSLSWGGELFF.

The gene calls are TRBV7-2 and TRBJ1-6; 9 bases are shared with TRBD1. The CDR3 runs 17 residues. J lost 10 bases, V lost 1 base, and 11 bases had no gene match. Looked up from germline, CDR1 is SGHTA and CDR2 is FQGNSA. The CDR3 loop is CASSLVTTGGRRSPLHF. The CDR3 DNA reads TGTGCCAGCAGCTTAGTTACGACAGGGGGACGTCGATCACCCCTCCACTTT.

The chain carries TRBV27 and TRBJ1-1; the D is unclear. The CDR3 totals 13 residues. Germline V gene lookup returns CDR1 MNHEY and CDR2 SMNVEV (reference sequence). V lost 6 bases, J lost 0 bases, and 8 bases lay in between. CDR3 DNA sequence: TGTGCCAGCAGGAAGGAGATGAACACTGAAGCTTTCTTT. This codes for CASRKEMNTEAFF.

V is TRBV5-1 and J is TRBJ1-2; 9 nucleotides line up with TRBD1. Losses at the gene ends were 4 bases for V and 1 base for J; bases not matched to a gene: 8. Germline loops: CDR1 SGHRS, CDR2 YFSETQ. This CDR3 is 16 amino acids long. The CDR3 reads CASSIRQGEFNYGYTF. The CDR3 DNA follows: TGCGCCAGCAGCATCCGACAGGGGGAATTTAACTATGGCTACACCTTC.

This clone was found a few times. Here the CDR3 reads CASSTTENTEAFF. The CDR3 DNA follows: TGTGCCAGCAGCACAACTGAGAACACTGAAGCTTTCTTT. The chain recombines TRBV7-9 with TRBJ1-1; unclear D gene. Germline V gene lookup returns CDR1 SEHNR and CDR2 FQNEAQ (reference sequence). CDR3 size: 13 residues. The V gene lost 5 bases and the J gene lost 1 base, with 8 bases spanning the gap. Full variable domain (rest looked up from reference TRBV7-9 and TRBJ1-1): DTGVSQNPRHKITKRGQNVTFRCDPISEHNRLYWYRQTLGQGPEFLTYFQNEAQLEKSRLLSDRFSAERPKGSFSTLEIQRTEQGDSAMYLCASSTTENTEAFFGQGTRLTVV.

This clone was seen only a few times. The V gene is TRBV4-3, the J gene TRBJ2-1; no firm D call. The CDR3 is made up of 14 amino acids. The germline V gene has CDR1 LGHNA and CDR2 YSLEER. Trimming left V 4 bases short and J 5 bases short, with 12 bases between. This CDR3 reads CASSRLRADNEQFF. CDR3 DNA: TGCGCCAGCAGCCGTCTCCGGGCGGACAATGAGCAGTTCTTC.

This chain connects TRBV14 to TRBJ2-7, with D perhaps matching TRBD1 (5 bases). The ends were cut back, 4 bases at V and 2 bases at J, with 12 bases in the middle. Germline CDR1 and CDR2: SGHDN and FVKESK. This CDR3 comprises 14 residues. The CDR3 here is CASSRVVRAYEQYF. The CDR3 region has the DNA TGTGCCAGCAGCCGAGTTGTCAGGGCCTACGAGCAGTACTTC.

The chain employs TRBV5-4 and TRBJ2-7; 11 bases are a match to TRBD1. Germline lookup yields CDR1 SGHNT and CDR2 YYREEE (reference sequence). This CDR3 spans 14 amino acids. Trimming cost V 3 bases and J 5 bases; bases outside gene matches: 4. CDR3 residues: CASSSRGQGDEQYF. CDR3 sequence (DNA): TGTGCCAGCAGCTCAAGGGGACAGGGGGACGAGCAGTACTTC.

This CDR3 is CATSRRGMNTEAFF. The CDR3 bases are TGTGCCACAAGTCGTCGGGGGATGAACACTGAAGCTTTCTTT. This chain joins TRBV6-5 and TRBJ1-1, with D possibly being TRBD1 (5 bases). Trimming removed 10 bases at V and 0 bases at J, with 15 bases between. The CDR3 spans 14 residues. Germline CDR1 is MNHEY and CDR2 is SVGAGI.

The chain employs TRBV30 and TRBJ2-5, with 7 bases that match TRBD1. J was trimmed by 1 base and V by 4 bases; bases with no gene match: 12. Germline values: CDR1 GTSNPN, CDR2 SVGIG (reference sequence). The CDR3 length is 16 residues. CDR3: CAWTPGTAGRQETQYF. In DNA, the CDR3 is TGTGCCTGGACGCCTGGGACAGCTGGTCGCCAAGAGACCCAGTACTTC.

Concerning this clone itself: Additional DNA sequences in this sample encode the identical CDR3. V usage is TRBV7-3 and J usage is TRBJ2-3; 9 bases line up with TRBD2. Germline V CDR1 and CDR2: SGHTA, FQGTGA. J gave up 0 bases and V 5 bases, and 3 bases lay outside the gene matches. This CDR3 contains 15 residues. The CDR3: CASSRSGGSTDTQYF. The CDR3 bases are TGTGCCAGCAGCCGTAGCGGGGGTAGCACAGATACGCAGTATTTT. Variable domain in full (rest from reference TRBV7-3 and TRBJ2-3): GAGVSQTPSNKVTEKGKYVELRCDPISGHTALYWYRQSLGQGPEFLIYFQGTGAADDSGLPNDRFFAVRPEGSVSTLKIQRTERGDSAVYLCASSRSGGSTDTQYFGPGTRLTVL.

In its sample, this clone was seen a few times. V is TRBV9 and J is TRBJ2-7; D unclear. The germline gives CDR1 SGDLS, CDR2 YYNGEE. The CDR3 totals 16 residues. With 0 bases removed from V and 0 bases from J, the gap between germline ends came to 13 bases. The CDR3 region is CASSVGGLKSSYEQYF. For the CDR3, the DNA is TGTGCCAGCAGCGTAGGAGGTCTGAAGAGCTCCTACGAGCAGTACTTC. Combining the CDR3 with reference TRBV9 and TRBJ2-7 gives the whole variable domain DSGVTQTPKHLITATGQRVTLRCSPRSGDLSVYWYQQSLDQGLQFLIQYYNGEERAKGNILERFSAQQFPDLHSELNLSSLELGDSALYFCASSVGGLKSSYEQYFGPGTRLTVT.

The rearrangement joins TRBV14 to TRBJ1-1; perhaps TRBD1 as D (5 bases). This CDR3 is 12 amino acids long. Trimming left V 5 bases short and J 11 bases short, with 15 bases between. In germline, CDR1 is SGHDN, CDR2 FVKESK. CDR3 in amino acids: CASSGDDQRAFF. The CDR3 DNA reads TGTGCCAGCAGCGGGGACGATCAGAGGGCTTTCTTT.